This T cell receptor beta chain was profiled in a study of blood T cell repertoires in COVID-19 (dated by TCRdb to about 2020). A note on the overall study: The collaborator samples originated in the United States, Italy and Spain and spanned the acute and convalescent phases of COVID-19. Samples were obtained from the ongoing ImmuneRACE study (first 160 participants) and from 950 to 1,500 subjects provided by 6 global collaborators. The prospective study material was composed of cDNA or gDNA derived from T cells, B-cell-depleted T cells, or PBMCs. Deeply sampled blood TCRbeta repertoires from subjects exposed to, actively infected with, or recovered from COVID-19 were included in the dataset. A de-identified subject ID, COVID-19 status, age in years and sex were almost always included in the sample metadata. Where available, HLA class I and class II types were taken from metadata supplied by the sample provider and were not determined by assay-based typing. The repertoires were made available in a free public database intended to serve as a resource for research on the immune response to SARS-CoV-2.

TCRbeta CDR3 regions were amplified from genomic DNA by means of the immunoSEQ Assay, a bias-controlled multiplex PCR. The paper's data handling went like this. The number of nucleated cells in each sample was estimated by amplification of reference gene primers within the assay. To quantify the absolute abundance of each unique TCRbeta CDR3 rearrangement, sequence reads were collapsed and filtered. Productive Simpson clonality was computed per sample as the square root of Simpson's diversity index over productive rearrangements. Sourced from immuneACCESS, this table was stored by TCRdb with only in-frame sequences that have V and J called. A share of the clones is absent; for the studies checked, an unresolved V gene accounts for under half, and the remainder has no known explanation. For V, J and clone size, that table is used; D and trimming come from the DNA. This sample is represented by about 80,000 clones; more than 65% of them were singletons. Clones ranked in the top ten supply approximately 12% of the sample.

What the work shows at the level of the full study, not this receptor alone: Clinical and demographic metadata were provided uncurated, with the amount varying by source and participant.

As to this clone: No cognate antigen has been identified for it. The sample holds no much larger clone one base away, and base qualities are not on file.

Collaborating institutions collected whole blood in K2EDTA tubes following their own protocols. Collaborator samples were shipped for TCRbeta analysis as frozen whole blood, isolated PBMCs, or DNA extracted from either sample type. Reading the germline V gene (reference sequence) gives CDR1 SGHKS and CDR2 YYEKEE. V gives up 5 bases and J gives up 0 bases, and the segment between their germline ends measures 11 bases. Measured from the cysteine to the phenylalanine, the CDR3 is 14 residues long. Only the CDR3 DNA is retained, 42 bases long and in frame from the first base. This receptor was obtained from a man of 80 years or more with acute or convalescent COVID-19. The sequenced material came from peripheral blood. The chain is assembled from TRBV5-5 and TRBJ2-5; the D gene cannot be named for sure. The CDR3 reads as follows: CASRIQSYQETQYF. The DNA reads TGTGCCAGCAGAATACAGAGCTACCAAGAGACCCAGTACTTC.